This TCR beta chain was sequenced for a study of CD4 and CD8 cells across lung adenocarcinoma regions. TCRdb passed the PCR reads through MiXCR, listing each CDR3 protein once. The table includes 2,000 to 2,500 distinct CDR3 sequences, around 49% detected once. Localized lung adenocarcinoma, a non-small cell lung cancer, affected the donors. This CDR3 contains 15 residues. CDR1 is WNHNN and CDR2 is SYGVQD in the germline V gene (reference sequence). V lost 9 bases and J 13 bases, leaving 28 bases between the germline ends. V gene TRBV10-1 combines with J gene TRBJ2-4; tentative D call: TRBD2 (6 bases). This TCR derives from a female donor with lung adenocarcinoma. The CD4 and CD8 labels of this study may be unreliable. The sequenced material came from CD4+ T cells from the center of a lung tumor. CDR3 region: CARPVGGRTKNTQYF. CDR3 coding DNA: TGCGCCAGGCCCGTTGGGGGGAGGACCAAAAACACCCAGTACTTC.